Sequencing of this TCR beta chain was carried out in a study of T cell responses to AZD1222 COVID-19 vaccine. Study-wide points: There were mostly white British donors and more females than males, and clonal diversity was possibly underestimated. Dominant CD4 TCR responses targeted spike regions 160-218 and 743-854.

Trimming removed 8 bases at V and 0 bases at J, with 8 bases between. This CDR3 region has 13 residues. Germline V lookup: CDR1 SNHLY, CDR2 FYNNEI. This table comes from immunoSEQ multiplex PCR, and its TCRdb copy is limited to in-frame clones, with some not included. This table holds around 130,000 clones, about 90% found once. Concerning this clone itself: What it binds is not known.

The sample in question was peripheral blood, obtained on day 0 of AZD1222 vaccination. The genes are TRBV2 and TRBJ1-5, with D hard to call. This TCR was sampled from an adult in good health. CDR3 loop: CASCLDSNQPQHF. In nucleotides, the CDR3 is TGTGCCAGCTGTTTGGATAGCAATCAGCCCCAGCATTTT. The whole variable domain, filled in from reference TRBV2 and TRBJ1-5, reads EPEVTQTPSHQVTQMGQEVILRCVPISNHLYFYWYRQILGQKVEFLVSFYNNEISEKSEIFDDQFSVERPDGSNFTLKIRSTKLEDSAMYFCASCLDSNQPQHFGDGTRLSIL.